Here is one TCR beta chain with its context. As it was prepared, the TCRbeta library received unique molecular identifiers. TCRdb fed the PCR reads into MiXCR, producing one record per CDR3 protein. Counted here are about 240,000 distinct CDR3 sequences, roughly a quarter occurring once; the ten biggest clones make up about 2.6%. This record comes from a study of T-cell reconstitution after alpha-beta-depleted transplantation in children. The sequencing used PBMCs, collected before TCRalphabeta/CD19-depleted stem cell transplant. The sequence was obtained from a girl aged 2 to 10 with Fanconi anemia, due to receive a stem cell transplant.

The CDR3 DNA is TGCAGTGCAAGCAGGGGGCTAGCGGACCAAGAGACCCAGTACTTC. Encoded protein: CSASRGLADQETQYF. V is TRBV20-1 and J is TRBJ2-5; TRBD1 is a possible D gene (8 bases). The V gene lost 6 bases and the J gene lost 0 bases, with 17 bases spanning the gap. Germline V gene data show CDR1 as DFQATT and CDR2 as SNEGSKA (reference sequence). This CDR3 has 15 amino acids.